This TCR beta chain was found in a study of blood T cell repertoires in COVID-19. About the study: Acute and convalescent COVID-19 samples came from the United States, Italy and Spain. Sources were T cells, B-cell-depleted T cells, or PBMCs; the material itself was cDNA or gDNA.

The CDR3 is 12 amino acids. V lost 7 bases, J lost 1 base, and 5 bases lay in between. From germline, CDR1 is LNHDA and CDR2 SQIVND (reference sequence). All recovered Cohort 3 donors got two negative PCRs, got clearance, or saw symptom resolution. How the authors handled the data: Reference gene primer amplification yielded estimated nucleated cell counts. Measured with immunoSEQ multiplex PCR; TCRdb has only the in-frame clones, and not every one. Clone size and V and J calls were adopted from that table, with D and trimming inferred from the DNA. The repertoire includes 490,000 or so clones, 88% of them detected once, and just over 8% sits in the top ten.

This sequence was found in a woman aged 60-75 years who had recovered from COVID-19. V gene TRBV19 combines with J gene TRBJ1-3, with D uncertain. The sequenced sample was PBMCs or T cells enriched from blood (not recorded which). The CDR3 DNA reads as TGTGCCAGTACCCCGTCTGGAAACACCATATATTTT. Translated, it gives CASTPSGNTIYF.